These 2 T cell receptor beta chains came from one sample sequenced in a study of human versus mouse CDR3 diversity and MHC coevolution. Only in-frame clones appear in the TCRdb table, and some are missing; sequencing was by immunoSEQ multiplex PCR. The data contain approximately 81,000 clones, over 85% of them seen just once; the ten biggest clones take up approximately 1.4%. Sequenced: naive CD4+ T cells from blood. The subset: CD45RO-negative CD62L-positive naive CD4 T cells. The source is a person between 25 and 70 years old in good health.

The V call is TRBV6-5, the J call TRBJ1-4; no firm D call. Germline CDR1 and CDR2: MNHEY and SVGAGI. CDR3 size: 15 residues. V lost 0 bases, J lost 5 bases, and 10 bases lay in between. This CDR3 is CASSYSDTINEKLFF. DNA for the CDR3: TGTGCCAGCAGTTACTCCGACACCATCAATGAAAAACTGTTTTTT.

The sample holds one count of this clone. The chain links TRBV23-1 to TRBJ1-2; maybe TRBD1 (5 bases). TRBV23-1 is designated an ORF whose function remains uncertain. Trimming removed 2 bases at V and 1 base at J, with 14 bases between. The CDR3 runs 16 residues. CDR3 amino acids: CASSQPTQGVNYGYTF. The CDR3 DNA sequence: TGCGCCAGCAGTCAACCTACCCAAGGGGTTAACTATGGCTACACCTTC.